Sequencing of this T cell receptor beta chain was carried out in a study of blood T cell repertoires in COVID-19 (dated by TCRdb to the early 2020s). As for the study more broadly: The collaborator samples originated in the United States, Italy and Spain and spanned the acute and convalescent phases of COVID-19. The material from the prospective study consisted of cDNA or gDNA derived from T cells, B-cell-depleted T cells, or PBMCs. Deeply sampled blood TCRbeta repertoires from subjects exposed to, actively infected with, or recovered from COVID-19 were included in the dataset. A freely available public database, intended as a resource for researchers studying the immune response to SARS-CoV-2, is where the repertoires were released. Samples were obtained from the ongoing ImmuneRACE study (first 160 participants) and from approximately 1,200 subjects provided by 6 global collaborators. Sample metadata almost always included a de-identified subject ID, COVID-19 status, age in years and sex. Where available, HLA class I and class II types were obtained from metadata supplied by the sample provider rather than from assay-based typing.

The immunoSEQ Assay, a bias-controlled multiplex PCR, was used to amplify TCRbeta CDR3 regions from genomic DNA. As for how the authors treated the data: Within the assay, amplification of reference gene primers was used to estimate how many nucleated cells each sample contained. To quantify the absolute abundance of each unique TCRbeta CDR3 rearrangement, sequence reads were collapsed and filtered. For each sample, productive Simpson clonality was calculated as the square root of Simpson's diversity index across productive rearrangements. This immuneACCESS table, as held by TCRdb, lists in-frame sequences with V and J called but not all clones. Of the missing ones, under half trace to an unresolved V gene in checked studies; the others have no known cause. The DNA was the basis for D and trimming; V, J and clone size are from that table. This sample comprises 65,000 or so clones, more than 80% of them detected only once. About 15% of the sample is in the top ten clones.

V gives up 7 bases and J gives up 0 bases, and the segment between their germline ends measures 16 bases. CDR3 length: 16 amino acids, cysteine to phenylalanine. Only the CDR3 DNA is retained, 48 bases long and in frame from the first base. As encoded in the germline V gene (reference sequence), CDR1 is LNHDA while CDR2 is SQIVND. Overall study outcomes, separate from this receptor: How much clinical and demographic metadata was included differed by source and by participant, and the metadata was provided uncurated.

A remark on this clone: This receptor's antigen is unknown. Base qualities are missing; no much larger clone stands one base away.

Each collaborating institution followed its own protocols to collect whole blood in K2EDTA tubes. Collaborator samples were shipped for TCRbeta analysis as frozen whole blood, isolated PBMCs, or DNA extracted from either sample type. The material sequenced was peripheral blood. Recombination joined TRBV19 with TRBJ1-3, with TRBD1 as a weak D call on 6 bases. The receptor's source is a man older than 75 with acute or convalescent COVID-19. The CDR3 here reads CASTRDNLSSGNTIYF. The DNA sequence is as follows: TGTGCCAGTACAAGGGACAACCTTTCCTCTGGAAACACCATATATTTT.